The 32 T cell receptor beta chains presented below share a single source sample, sequenced in a study of STAT3 mutations in large granular lymphocyte leukemia (dated by TCRdb to the late 2010s). Points the paper makes about the study in general: All T-LGLL patients had at least one immunodominant TCRbeta clonotype, and roughly half had multiple immunodominant subclonotypes.

The library was made by the immunoSEQ multiplex PCR assay. Drawn from immuneACCESS, this table holds only the in-frame rearrangements with V and J called that TCRdb kept. Clones are partly lost; checked studies trace under half to an unresolved V gene and leave the rest unexplained. For this sample the table gives about 16,000 clones, of which almost 85% were detected only once. 8.6% of the sample is taken by the ten largest. Their antigens remain unidentified. The specimen sequenced was peripheral blood mononuclear cells. These receptors all come from a man aged 50-59 years with T-cell large granular lymphocyte leukemia. Some clones in this sample may be carry-over from other donors' samples. The age is the age at diagnosis.

The chain is built from TRBV13 and TRBJ2-1; no definite D call. Germline V lookup: CDR1 PRHDT, CDR2 FYEKMQ (reference sequence). V lost 5 bases, J lost 8 bases, and 16 bases lay in between. The CDR3 covers 14 residues. The CDR3: CASSPKFKDYEQFF. The CDR3 DNA sequence: TGTGCCAGCAGCCCCAAGTTTAAGGATTATGAGCAGTTCTTC.

The chain combines TRBV5-4 with TRBJ2-1; TRBD2 agrees at 10 bases. This CDR3 comprises 16 residues. V trimming: 4 bases; J trimming: 2 bases; junction bases outside the gene matches: 6. CDR1 is SGHNT and CDR2 is YYREEE in the germline V gene (reference sequence). The CDR3 here is CASSQDLAGAYNEQFF. The DNA for the CDR3 is TGTGCCAGCAGCCAAGATCTAGCGGGGGCCTACAATGAGCAGTTCTTC.

The rearrangement links TRBV19 to TRBJ2-7; no clear D. The V gene's germline CDR1 is LNHDA and CDR2 SQIVND (reference sequence). Trimming took 1 base from V and 1 from J, leaving 5 bases between them. The CDR3 runs to 13 residues. CDR3 nucleotide sequence: TGTGCCAGTAGTATAGCTAGTTCCTACGAGCAGTACTTC. Residues: CASSIASSYEQYF. Supplemented by reference TRBV19 and TRBJ2-7, the full variable domain reads DGGITQSPKYLFRKEGQNVTLSCEQNLNHDAMYWYRQDPGQGLRLIYYSQIVNDFQKGDIAEGYSVSREKKESFPLTVTSAQKNPTAFYLCASSIASSYEQYFGPGTRLTVT.

V gene TRBV6-5 combines with J gene TRBJ2-7; D might be TRBD1 (5 bases). The CDR3 runs to 15 residues. Trimming shortened V by 6 bases and J by 4 bases, and 19 bases separated the two germline ends. Germline CDR1 is MNHEY and CDR2 is SVGAGI. The CDR3 DNA reads as TGTGCCAGCAGCCGAAACAGGCAATTAGAGTACGAGCAGTACTTC. It yields the protein CASSRNRQLEYEQYF.

The count of this clone is one. The chain recombines TRBV5-5 with TRBJ2-7; D is ambiguous. This CDR3 has 15 residues. The germline V gene encodes CDR1 SGHKS and CDR2 YYEKEE (reference sequence). V lost 0 bases to trimming and J lost 2 bases, with 12 bases between them. CDR3 sequence (DNA): TGTGCCAGCAGCTTGGCCTGGGATTTCACCTACGAGCAGTACTTC. It yields the protein CASSLAWDFTYEQYF.

The chain uses TRBV5-1 and TRBJ2-5; TRBD2 matches 7 bases. The CDR3 covers 14 residues. J was trimmed by 6 bases and V by 2 bases; bases with no gene match: 7. Per the germline V gene, CDR1 is SGHRS and CDR2 is YFSETQ. The CDR3 bases are TGCGCCAGCAGCTTCGGGGAGGGCGGGCAGACCCAGTACTTC. This translates into CASSFGEGGQTQYF. Combining the CDR3 with reference TRBV5-1 and TRBJ2-5 gives the whole variable domain KAGVTQTPRYLIKTRGQQVTLSCSPISGHRSVSWYQQTPGQGLQFLFEYFSETQRNKGNFPGRFSGRQFSNSRSEMNVSTLELGDSALYLCASSFGEGGQTQYFGPGTRLLVL.

The chain couples TRBV5-6 to TRBJ1-1, with D uncertain. This CDR3 has 12 residues. The germline V gene has CDR1 SGHDT and CDR2 YYEEEE. The ends were cut back, 5 bases at V and 9 bases at J, with 14 bases in the middle. The CDR3 bases are TGTGCCAGCAGTTTACCTTCGACCCAAGCTTTCTTT. Protein sequence: CASSLPSTQAFF.

The rearrangement uses TRBV11-2 and TRBJ2-3; possible D gene TRBD1, 6 bases. The V gene's germline CDR1 is SGHAT and CDR2 FQNNGV. The CDR3 has 17 amino acids. The ends were cut back, 2 bases at V and 3 bases at J, with 18 bases in the middle. The CDR3 loop reads CASSLRPPDSRTDTQYF. The CDR3, as DNA: TGTGCCAGCAGCTTAAGGCCCCCGGACAGTAGGACAGATACGCAGTATTTT.

The chain joins TRBV4-2 to TRBJ2-7, with 8 bases identical to TRBD2. Germline-derived CDR1 and CDR2 are LGHNA and YNFKEQ. This CDR3 region has 16 residues. V shed 2 bases and J 7 bases; nucleotides not matched to a gene: 13. The CDR3 loop is CASSQSLGAGVEEQYF. The CDR3 DNA follows: TGTGCCAGCAGCCAATCCTTGGGAGCGGGAGTTGAAGAGCAGTACTTC.

V usage is TRBV27 and J usage is TRBJ1-4, with 7 bases matching TRBD1. This CDR3 comprises 13 residues. With 4 bases clipped from V and 6 bases from J, the junction kept 2 bases outside the gene matches. Germline lookup yields CDR1 MNHEY and CDR2 SMNVEV (reference sequence). CDR3 DNA sequence: TGTGCCAGCAGTTCCCAGGGGGATGAAAAACTGTTTTTT. Its translation: CASSSQGDEKLFF.

The chain couples TRBV5-1 to TRBJ2-3, with 14 nucleotides matching TRBD2. The CDR3 has 16 residues. After removal of 4 bases from V and 4 bases from J, the junction contained 5 bases not matched to a gene. The V gene's germline CDR1 is SGHRS and CDR2 YFSETQ. The CDR3 sequence: CASSPGTSGRADTQYF. For the CDR3, the DNA is TGCGCCAGCAGCCCCGGGACTAGCGGGAGAGCAGATACGCAGTATTTT.

This clone was seen only once. The chain carries TRBV13 and TRBJ2-3; maybe TRBD1 (6 bases). Germline CDR1 PRHDT, CDR2 FYEKMQ (reference sequence). The CDR3 extends over 16 amino acids. With 2 bases removed from V and 3 bases from J, the gap between germline ends came to 15 bases. The CDR3 DNA follows: TGTGCCAGCAGCTTAAAGGGGGTAAGAAGGACAGATACGCAGTATTTT. Its protein is CASSLKGVRRTDTQYF.

The gene calls are TRBV7-9 and TRBJ1-1; D gene ambiguous. Germline V lookup: CDR1 SEHNR, CDR2 FQNEAQ (reference sequence). The CDR3 sequence is 14 residues long. V lost 3 bases to trimming and J lost 2 bases, with 10 bases between them. DNA for the CDR3: TGTGCCAGCAGCTTTCCCGAAGCCAACACTGAAGCTTTCTTT. The encoded protein is CASSFPEANTEAFF.

The chain recombines TRBV6-5 with TRBJ1-6, with D maybe TRBD1 (5 bases). V was cut by 6 bases and J by 4 bases, with 13 bases left in between. The germline CDR1 and CDR2 sequences are MNHEY and SVGAGI. The CDR3 totals 15 residues. CDR3 bases: TGTGCCAGCAGCGCCCCGGGACGTTATAATTCACCCCTCCACTTT. Protein product: CASSAPGRYNSPLHF.

The chain combines TRBV6-5 with TRBJ2-7; 9 bases agree with TRBD1. Germline V CDR1 and CDR2: MNHEY, SVGAGI. This CDR3 is 15 amino acids long. V dropped 5 bases and J dropped 0; count of bases not matched to a gene: 5. Here the CDR3 reads CASSLQGASSYEQYF. CDR3 nucleotides: TGTGCCAGCAGTCTACAGGGGGCAAGCTCCTACGAGCAGTACTTC.

This clone was observed a few times. The chain couples TRBV2 to TRBJ1-4; TRBD1 agrees at 9 bases. This CDR3 has 13 amino acids. V lost 1 base and J lost 11; bases outside the gene matches: 2. Germline CDR1 and CDR2: SNHLY and FYNNEI. CDR3 protein: CASSEGDRGKLFF. For the CDR3, the DNA is TGTGCCAGCAGTGAAGGAGACAGGGGGAAACTGTTTTTT.

This chain links TRBV6-5 with TRBJ1-1; D not resolved. Germline lookup yields CDR1 MNHEY and CDR2 SVGAGI. This CDR3 spans 13 amino acids. V was cut by 6 bases and J by 0 bases, with 8 bases left in between. CDR3 nucleotides: TGTGCCAGCAGCCTAGACCTGAACACTGAAGCTTTCTTT. Residues: CASSLDLNTEAFF.

V is TRBV15 and J is TRBJ2-1, with 11 bases lining up with TRBD2. The V gene's germline CDR1 is LNHNV and CDR2 YYDKDF (reference sequence). The V segment lost 2 bases and the J segment 9 bases; nucleotides outside the gene matches: 3. The CDR3 length is 14 residues. CDR3 loop: CATSRPTSGSEQFF. The CDR3, as DNA: TGTGCCACCAGCAGACCTACTAGCGGGAGTGAGCAGTTCTTC.

This clone was detected only a few times. The CDR3, as DNA: TGTGCCAGCAGCCCGGGACAGGGGGCGATCGCCGGGGAGCTGTTTTTT. Translating gives CASSPGQGAIAGELFF. This chain joins TRBV5-4 and TRBJ2-2; 12 nucleotides match TRBD1. The CDR3 sequence is 16 residues long. With 4 bases clipped from V and 6 bases from J, the junction kept 7 bases outside the gene matches. Germline CDR1 and CDR2: SGHNT and YYREEE (reference sequence).

This CDR3 reads CASVTAGPLEQFF. As DNA, the CDR3 is TGTGCCAGCGTAACGGCAGGGCCGCTGGAGCAGTTCTTC. The chain recombines TRBV28 with TRBJ2-1, with D possibly TRBD1 on 5 matching bases. The V end was cut by 8 bases, the J end by 10 bases, with 18 bases between. Germline CDR1 and CDR2: MDHEN and SYDVKM. The CDR3 is made up of 13 amino acids.

The chain couples TRBV30 to TRBJ1-1, with a possible D match to TRBD1 (6 bases). This CDR3 comprises 12 residues. V was cut by 4 bases and J by 3 bases, with 9 bases left in between. Germline V gene sequence: CDR1 GTSNPN, CDR2 SVGIG (reference sequence). Here the CDR3 DNA reads TGTGCCTGGAATGGGGGGCACACTGAAGCTTTCTTT. Amino acids: CAWNGGHTEAFF.

The rearrangement uses TRBV4-1 and TRBJ1-2; TRBD1 aligns across 8 bases. V trimming: 3 bases; J trimming: 0 bases; junction bases outside the gene matches: 6. Per germline, CDR1 MGHRA and CDR2 YSYEKL. This CDR3 is 16 amino acids long. CDR3 amino acids: CASSQPGTGTNYGYTF. CDR3 coding DNA: TGCGCCAGCAGCCAGCCGGGGACAGGCACTAACTATGGCTACACCTTC.

The rearrangement uses TRBV18 and TRBJ2-7; 7 bases are shared with TRBD2. This CDR3 spans 13 amino acids. J gave up 2 bases and V 3 bases, and 1 base lay outside the gene matches. Germline V gives CDR1 KGHSH, CDR2 LQKENI. The CDR3 DNA sequence: TGTGCCAGCTCACCGAGCGGGGCCTACGAGCAGTACTTC. As protein: CASSPSGAYEQYF.

This sequence joins TRBV20-1 and TRBJ1-2; D not certain. CDR3 length equals 8 residues. Germline CDR1 and CDR2: DFQATT and SNEGSKA (reference sequence). V was cut by 5 bases and J by 7 bases, with 2 bases left in between. CDR3 residues: CSALGYTF. The CDR3 region has the DNA TGCAGTGCTCTTGGCTACACCTTC.

The rearrangement links TRBV18 to TRBJ1-6; a weak D match, TRBD1 (6 bases). The V and J ends lost 4 bases and 8 bases respectively, with 12 bases between them. The CDR3 consists of 14 residues. The germline gives CDR1 KGHSH, CDR2 LQKENI. The CDR3 reads CASSRGQSHSPLHF. The CDR3 coding sequence is TGTGCCAGCTCACGAGGACAGTCTCATTCACCCCTCCACTTT. Full variable domain (missing parts from reference TRBV18 and TRBJ1-6): NAGVMQNPRHLVRRRGQEARLRCSPMKGHSHVYWYRQLPEEGLKFMVYLQKENIIDESGMPKERFSAEFPKEGPSILRIQQVVRGDSAAYFCASSRGQSHSPLHFGNGTRLTVT.

The chain carries TRBV2 and TRBJ2-3; perhaps TRBD2 as D (6 bases). Germline CDR1 SNHLY, CDR2 FYNNEI. CDR3 length: 15 residues. With 5 bases removed from V and 1 base from J, the gap between germline ends came to 13 bases. In DNA form, the CDR3 reads TGTGCCAGCAGTAAGGGAGGTCAGGGCACAGATACGCAGTATTTT. Encoded protein: CASSKGGQGTDTQYF. Together with reference TRBV2 and TRBJ2-3, the CDR3 gives the full variable domain: EPEVTQTPSHQVTQMGQEVILRCVPISNHLYFYWYRQILGQKVEFLVSFYNNEISEKSEIFDDQFSVERPDGSNFTLKIRSTKLEDSAMYFCASSKGGQGTDTQYFGPGTRLTVL.

This clone was found a few times. The chain couples TRBV11-2 to TRBJ2-1, with 9 bases aligning to TRBD2. Germline-derived CDR1 and CDR2 are SGHAT and FQNNGV. The junction had 14 bases not matched to a gene; V was cut back by 8 bases and J by 9 bases. The CDR3 extends over 15 amino acids. The CDR3: CASGKVAGVLFEQFF. DNA of the CDR3: TGTGCCAGCGGGAAGGTAGCGGGGGTGTTGTTTGAGCAGTTCTTC.

A few counts support this clone. This chain connects TRBV29-1 to TRBJ2-3; D is possibly TRBD1 (5 bases). Germline V lookup: CDR1 SQVTM, CDR2 ANQGSEA. The CDR3 consists of 14 residues. The V end lost 6 bases, the J end lost 2 bases, and 15 bases lay between the germline ends. The CDR3 spells CSVAAGSITDTQYF. Here the CDR3 DNA reads TGCAGCGTGGCTGCAGGGTCTATCACAGATACGCAGTATTTT.

J is TRBJ2-2 and V is TRBV6-4; 11 nucleotides line up with TRBD1. The germline gives CDR1 MRHNA, CDR2 SNTAGT. V was pared by 2 bases and J by 4 bases, with 3 bases of the junction left unmatched. The CDR3 contains 16 residues. The CDR3 loop is CASSDLGTGGTGELFF. CDR3 nucleotides: TGTGCCAGCAGTGACCTAGGGACAGGGGGCACCGGGGAGCTGTTTTTT.

The chain is built from TRBV27 and TRBJ1-1; no firm D call. Germline CDR1 reads MNHEY; CDR2 reads SMNVEV (reference sequence). The CDR3 runs to 13 residues. The V and J ends lost 3 bases and 4 bases respectively, with 9 bases between them. CDR3 nucleotide sequence: TGTGCCAGCAGTTTTCGAGGAGGCACTGAAGCTTTCTTT. This encodes CASSFRGGTEAFF.

As DNA, the CDR3 is TGCGGCACCAGCGGGGGGAGGGGCAATGAGCAGTTCTTC. Protein product: CGTSGGRGNEQFF. J is TRBJ2-1 and V is TRBV29-1; 9 bases are a match to TRBD2. This CDR3 has 13 residues. Germline CDR1 is SQVTM and CDR2 is ANQGSEA.

The chain is built from TRBV6-6 and TRBJ1-4; no definite D call. CDR3 length: 15 residues. In germline, CDR1 is MNHNY, CDR2 SVGAGI (reference sequence). Trimming shortened V by 4 bases and J by 4 bases, and 13 bases separated the two germline ends. CDR3 amino acids: CASSSAPGGNEKLFF. CDR3 bases: TGTGCCAGCAGTTCCGCCCCCGGAGGTAATGAAAAACTGTTTTTT.